The rows below give T cell receptor beta chains drawn from one sample of a study of cytomegalovirus exposure and HLA in healthy donors. Here immunoSEQ multiplex PCR was the method, and the copy in TCRdb shows in-frame clones only, minus some. Seen here are some 130,000 clones, around 80% observed once, and the top ten hold around 6.3%. Source material: PBMCs. The receptor source for this set is a man aged 35 to 55 in good health and CMV-seropositive. Each CDR3 is given with its conserved first and last residue. Fields, in order: clone size, D gene, V gene, J gene, CDR3 DNA, CDR3 protein. The D gene is left open where the match is weak. Clone sizes are given selectively: once, few, many, or a class where the clone is expanded.

>-|-|TRBV19|TRBJ2-7
TGTGCCAGTAGTATCGTGCTGGGGAGCTCCTACGAGCAGTACTTC
CASSIVLGSSYEQYF
>once|TRBD2|TRBV5-4|TRBJ2-5
TGCGCCAGCAGCCAGCGGGAGCGGGAAGAGACCCAGTACTTC
CASSQREREETQYF
>-|TRBD1|TRBV9|TRBJ1-5
TGTGCCAGCAGCGTAACAGGGGGCAATCAGCCCCAGCATTTT
CASSVTGGNQPQHF
>-|-|TRBV7-8|TRBJ1-1
TGTGCCAGCAGCCGCGAGGGACCGCCAGGGACATCTTTCTTT
CASSREGPPGTSFF
>-|-|TRBV11-2|TRBJ1-1
TGTGCCAGCAGCATAGACGTCGGTGAAGCTTTCTTT
CASSIDVGEAFF
>-|-|TRBV28|TRBJ1-3
TGTGCCAGCAGTTACTTCAGGGCCCGCTCTGGAAACACCATATATTTT
CASSYFRARSGNTIYF
>-|TRBD2|TRBV27|TRBJ2-1
TGTGCCAGCGGCGAACTAGCGGCGCTCTACAATGAGCAGTTCTTC
CASGELAALYNEQFF
>-|TRBD1|TRBV30|TRBJ2-1
TGTGCCAGTAGCGGGCTCATAGTGGGGACAGGGGGCTCCTACAATGAGCAGTTCTTC
CASSGLIVGTGGSYNEQFF
>-|-|TRBV6-1|TRBJ2-2
TGTGCCAGCAGTGAAGTTACAGGGCGAAACACCGGGGAGCTGTTTTTT
CASSEVTGRNTGELFF
>-|-|TRBV19|TRBJ1-5
TGTGCCAGTAGTATCGGAGACGGGTTAGGCAATCAGCCCCAGCATTTT
CASSIGDGLGNQPQHF
>-|TRBD2|TRBV5-1|TRBJ2-3
TGCGCCAGCAGCTCTCCTAGCGGGAGAGAATCAGATACGCAGTATTTT
CASSSPSGRESDTQYF
>-|-|TRBV11-2|TRBJ1-1
TGTGCCAGCAGCTTAGTGGGGGCGTTGGGAGCTTTCTTT
CASSLVGALGAFF
>-|-|TRBV7-9|TRBJ1-5
TGTGCCAGCAGCCACGACAGAAGCAATCAGCCCCAGCATTTT
CASSHDRSNQPQHF
>-|-|TRBV6-4|TRBJ1-5
TGTGCCAGCAGTGTCATTCCCGGGGGGCGATTATGTCAGCCCCAGCATTTT
CASSVIPGGRLCQPQHF
>-|TRBD1|TRBV11-3|TRBJ2-3
TGTGCCAGCAGCTTAGGGACAGGGAACACAGATACGCAGTATTTT
CASSLGTGNTDTQYF